The rows below give T cell receptor beta chains drawn from one sample of a study of blood T cell repertoires in COVID-19. Data came from immunoSEQ multiplex PCR; TCRdb stores just in-frame clones and leaves some out. The sample lists approximately 240,000 clones, 65% to 80% occurring once. The sample taken for sequencing was peripheral blood. These receptors were taken from a woman between 40 and 55 years old with active or convalescent COVID-19. Each CDR3 is given with its conserved first and last residue.

TRBV7-9,TRBJ2-7,16,CASSKDPGQGAYEQYF
TRBV7-9,TRBJ1-3,15,CASSSWGSSGNTIYF
TRBV7-9,TRBJ1-3,14,CASSSRGSGNTIYF
TRBV4-2,TRBJ1-2,13,CASSHQDSSAETF
TRBV24-1,TRBJ2-1,15,CATSDPWSSYNEQFF
TRBV6-5,TRBJ2-3,15,CASSRLAGESDTQYF
TRBV6-5,TRBJ1-6,16,CASSYHPNRDNSPLHF
TRBV5-1,TRBJ2-5,14,CASSLGGEDETQYF
TRBV19,TRBJ1-6,15,CASSISESADSPLHF
TRBV6-1,TRBJ2-1,15,CASSELAGDYNEQFF
TRBV18,TRBJ1-4,15,CASSPPQGPGEKLFF
TRBV3-1/TRBV3-2,TRBJ2-3,14,CASSLGLATDTQYF
TRBV19,TRBJ1-5,15,CASSIAGQSNQPQHF
TRBV28,TRBJ1-2,12,CASSLAAYGYTF
TRBV3-1/TRBV3-2,TRBJ1-1,14,CASSPGQPNTEAFF
TRBV9,TRBJ2-2,19,CASSVESGGGRKFTGELFF
TRBV6-1,TRBJ1-5,17,CASSETRRGQAYQPQHF
TRBV5-1,TRBJ1-1,13,CASSLTQNTEAFF
TRBV5-4,TRBJ1-6,15,CASSLRTEYNSPLHF
TRBV12-3/TRBV12-4,TRBJ1-2,13,CASSLAAGSGYTF
TRBV5-1,TRBJ2-1,14,CASSRGLADNEQFF
TRBV5-6,TRBJ1-2,17,CASSLAGGGGAVGGYTF
TRBV10-1,TRBJ1-1,13,CASSRGANTEAFF
TRBV19,TRBJ1-2,16,CASTARLGQGGYGYTF
TRBV10-1,TRBJ2-3,15,CASSGRAGGTDTQYF
TRBV5-1,TRBJ1-3,15,CASSLNTGELNTIYF
TRBV28,TRBJ1-5,14,CASAPGGGRQPQHF
TRBV29-1,TRBJ1-2,11,CSFAEDYGYTF